This T cell receptor beta chain originates from a study of control samples from healthy donors and cancer patients. The CDR3 sequence is 15 residues long. J gave up 4 bases and V 3 bases, and 6 bases lay outside the gene matches. Germline assignment: CDR1 KGHSH and CDR2 LQKENI. TCRdb keeps only in-frame clones here, not all; method: immunoSEQ multiplex PCR. The data show roughly 130,000 clones, with around 90% seen just once and less than 2.5% held by the top ten. The clonotype comes from a man aged 18 to 30 in good health. Sequencing was done on a sample of blood. V gene TRBV18 combines with J gene TRBJ2-3, with 8 bases matching TRBD2. The CDR3 region has the DNA TGTGCCAGCTCACCGTCGGGGGGGGCAGCAGATACGCAGTATTTT. Its protein product is CASSPSGGAADTQYF.